This TCR beta chain is drawn from a study of T cells in Graves' hyperthyroidism and ophthalmopathy. Amplification of TCR beta CDR3 regions was performed using RNA transcripts as template. The study used the HTBI primer set for a first-round RT-PCR of the TCR CDR3. TCRdb passed the multiplex PCR reads through MiXCR, listing each CDR3 protein once. Counted here are 350,000 or so distinct CDR3 sequences, about a sixth occurring once; the ten biggest clones make up roughly 35%. With a duration under 2 months, the hyperthyroidism was newly diagnosed in patients aged 18 to 65. Diagnosis rested on symptoms, serum thyroxine and TRAb, thyroid ultrasound, and orbital computed tomography. Study observations and caveats: Appearing also in blood were most of the thyroid clonotypes expanded above 0.001. In simple terms, a model built on 13 V-J features told ophthalmopathy apart from stable hyperthyroidism.

In the case of this clonotype: Its specificity is not known.

The sequence was obtained from a woman aged 25-40 years with Graves' hyperthyroidism that later progressed to Graves' ophthalmopathy. The sample was blood.

The CDR3 reads CASSYPGRAGESDTQYF. In DNA form, the CDR3 reads TGTGCCAGCAGTTACCCCGGGAGGGCGGGAGAGTCAGATACGCAGTATTTT. The genes are TRBV6-7 and TRBJ2-3; 8 bases map to TRBD2. TRBV6-7 qualifies as an ORF whose function is uncertain. The CDR3 length is 17 residues. Unmatched junction bases numbered 11, after V lost 2 bases and J lost 4 bases.